Following are 11 T cell receptor beta chains from one sample sequenced in a study of blood T cell repertoires in COVID-19. Using immunoSEQ multiplex PCR, the repertoire was profiled, and TCRdb retains in-frame clones only, with some absent. The sample shows around 30,000 clones, 84% of them seen only once. Source material: peripheral blood. These receptors all come from a woman of 80 years or more with acute or convalescent COVID-19.

This clone was observed a few times. The V gene is TRBV13, the J gene TRBJ2-7; 8 positions agree with TRBD1. V dropped 3 bases and J dropped 6; count of bases not matched to a gene: 7. The CDR3 is 14 residues long. In germline, CDR1 is PRHDT, CDR2 FYEKMQ (reference sequence). The CDR3 is CASSFRQGASEQYF. In nucleotides, the CDR3 is TGTGCCAGCAGCTTCCGTCAGGGGGCTAGCGAGCAGTACTTC.

J is TRBJ1-2 and V is TRBV6-5, with 7 positions matching TRBD1. The CDR3 totals 15 residues. The germline gives CDR1 MNHEY, CDR2 SVGAGI. With V trimmed by 9 bases and J by 5 bases, 15 bases remained unmatched. The CDR3, as DNA: TGTGCCAGTTCTACGACAGGCGAGGGGGCATATGGCTACACCTTC. This codes for CASSTTGEGAYGYTF.

The V gene is TRBV19, the J gene TRBJ1-4; D is ambiguous. CDR1 LNHDA and CDR2 SQIVND come from the germline V gene (reference sequence). The CDR3 loop spans 15 amino acids. V shed 1 base and J shed 5 bases, with 11 bases lying between them. CDR3 amino acids: CASSIGASPNEKLFF. CDR3 coding DNA: TGTGCCAGTAGTATAGGCGCTTCCCCGAATGAAAAACTGTTTTTT.

CDR3 coding DNA: TGTGCCAGCAGCTTAGACTCAGGGTCCTACAATGAGCAGTTCTTC. Amino acids: CASSLDSGSYNEQFF. The J gene is TRBJ2-1, the V gene TRBV11-2, with D possibly being TRBD1 (5 bases). V shed 0 bases and J shed 1 base, with 7 bases lying between them. CDR3 length equals 15 residues. Per germline, CDR1 SGHAT and CDR2 FQNNGV.

The genes are TRBV5-6 and TRBJ1-5; TRBD1 might be the D (5 bases). This CDR3 is 14 amino acids long. Germline-derived CDR1 and CDR2 are SGHDT and YYEEEE. Trimming pared 2 bases from V and 4 bases from J, leaving 10 bases between. The CDR3 DNA sequence: TGTGCCAGCAGCTTAGTGGGGCTTAATCAGCCCCAGCATTTT. Residues: CASSLVGLNQPQHF.

The CDR3 region has the DNA TGTGCCATCAGTGAGTTGCGGGTCGCCTATGGCTACACCTTC. This gives the protein CAISELRVAYGYTF. The rearrangement joins TRBV10-3 to TRBJ1-2; D not certain. Per the germline V gene, CDR1 is ENHRY and CDR2 is SYGVKD. CDR3 length equals 14 residues. The V gene lost 1 base and the J gene lost 4 bases, with 10 bases spanning the gap.

V gene TRBV18 combines with J gene TRBJ2-5; unclear D gene. V lost 3 bases and J 5 bases, leaving 7 bases between the germline ends. The CDR3 is made up of 12 amino acids. The V gene's germline CDR1 is KGHSH and CDR2 LQKENI. In DNA form, the CDR3 reads TGTGCCAGCTCACCTTTTATGGAGACCCAGTACTTC. Translated: CASSPFMETQYF.

The chain joins TRBV6-5 to TRBJ1-1; a possible D gene is TRBD1 (6 bases). The germline V gene encodes CDR1 MNHEY and CDR2 SVGAGI. V gave up 0 bases and J gave up 8 bases, with 16 bases separating them. The CDR3 runs 15 residues. CDR3 DNA: TGTGCCAGCAGTTACTCGGGGGGGCGCGGATCGGAAGCTTTCTTT. This translates into CASSYSGGRGSEAFF.

This sequence joins TRBV2 and TRBJ2-1; TRBD2 agrees at 10 bases. The CDR3 contains 15 residues. Germline lookup yields CDR1 SNHLY and CDR2 FYNNEI. Germline trimming cut 3 bases from V and 9 bases from J; bases unmatched to any gene: 8. CDR3 sequence (DNA): TGTGCCAGCAGTGAGGGACTAGCGAGTTTCCTTGAGCAGTTCTTC. This gives the protein CASSEGLASFLEQFF.

This chain links TRBV5-1 with TRBJ2-2; no firm D call. Trimming stripped 4 bases from V and 4 bases from J, with 8 bases between. CDR1 is SGHRS and CDR2 is YFSETQ in the germline V gene. This CDR3 region has 13 residues. In DNA form, the CDR3 reads TGCGCCAGCAGCACCACAGTCACCGGGGAGCTGTTTTTT. It specifies CASSTTVTGELFF.

The chain carries TRBV29-1 and TRBJ2-3, with 13 bases that match TRBD2. This CDR3 has 16 amino acids. V trimming: 4 bases; J trimming: 4 bases; junction bases outside the gene matches: 8. The germline gives CDR1 SQVTM, CDR2 ANQGSEA. The DNA for the CDR3 is TGCAGCGTTGGCACTAGCGGGGGGGCCGTCCCAGATACGCAGTATTTT. It is translated as CSVGTSGGAVPDTQYF.